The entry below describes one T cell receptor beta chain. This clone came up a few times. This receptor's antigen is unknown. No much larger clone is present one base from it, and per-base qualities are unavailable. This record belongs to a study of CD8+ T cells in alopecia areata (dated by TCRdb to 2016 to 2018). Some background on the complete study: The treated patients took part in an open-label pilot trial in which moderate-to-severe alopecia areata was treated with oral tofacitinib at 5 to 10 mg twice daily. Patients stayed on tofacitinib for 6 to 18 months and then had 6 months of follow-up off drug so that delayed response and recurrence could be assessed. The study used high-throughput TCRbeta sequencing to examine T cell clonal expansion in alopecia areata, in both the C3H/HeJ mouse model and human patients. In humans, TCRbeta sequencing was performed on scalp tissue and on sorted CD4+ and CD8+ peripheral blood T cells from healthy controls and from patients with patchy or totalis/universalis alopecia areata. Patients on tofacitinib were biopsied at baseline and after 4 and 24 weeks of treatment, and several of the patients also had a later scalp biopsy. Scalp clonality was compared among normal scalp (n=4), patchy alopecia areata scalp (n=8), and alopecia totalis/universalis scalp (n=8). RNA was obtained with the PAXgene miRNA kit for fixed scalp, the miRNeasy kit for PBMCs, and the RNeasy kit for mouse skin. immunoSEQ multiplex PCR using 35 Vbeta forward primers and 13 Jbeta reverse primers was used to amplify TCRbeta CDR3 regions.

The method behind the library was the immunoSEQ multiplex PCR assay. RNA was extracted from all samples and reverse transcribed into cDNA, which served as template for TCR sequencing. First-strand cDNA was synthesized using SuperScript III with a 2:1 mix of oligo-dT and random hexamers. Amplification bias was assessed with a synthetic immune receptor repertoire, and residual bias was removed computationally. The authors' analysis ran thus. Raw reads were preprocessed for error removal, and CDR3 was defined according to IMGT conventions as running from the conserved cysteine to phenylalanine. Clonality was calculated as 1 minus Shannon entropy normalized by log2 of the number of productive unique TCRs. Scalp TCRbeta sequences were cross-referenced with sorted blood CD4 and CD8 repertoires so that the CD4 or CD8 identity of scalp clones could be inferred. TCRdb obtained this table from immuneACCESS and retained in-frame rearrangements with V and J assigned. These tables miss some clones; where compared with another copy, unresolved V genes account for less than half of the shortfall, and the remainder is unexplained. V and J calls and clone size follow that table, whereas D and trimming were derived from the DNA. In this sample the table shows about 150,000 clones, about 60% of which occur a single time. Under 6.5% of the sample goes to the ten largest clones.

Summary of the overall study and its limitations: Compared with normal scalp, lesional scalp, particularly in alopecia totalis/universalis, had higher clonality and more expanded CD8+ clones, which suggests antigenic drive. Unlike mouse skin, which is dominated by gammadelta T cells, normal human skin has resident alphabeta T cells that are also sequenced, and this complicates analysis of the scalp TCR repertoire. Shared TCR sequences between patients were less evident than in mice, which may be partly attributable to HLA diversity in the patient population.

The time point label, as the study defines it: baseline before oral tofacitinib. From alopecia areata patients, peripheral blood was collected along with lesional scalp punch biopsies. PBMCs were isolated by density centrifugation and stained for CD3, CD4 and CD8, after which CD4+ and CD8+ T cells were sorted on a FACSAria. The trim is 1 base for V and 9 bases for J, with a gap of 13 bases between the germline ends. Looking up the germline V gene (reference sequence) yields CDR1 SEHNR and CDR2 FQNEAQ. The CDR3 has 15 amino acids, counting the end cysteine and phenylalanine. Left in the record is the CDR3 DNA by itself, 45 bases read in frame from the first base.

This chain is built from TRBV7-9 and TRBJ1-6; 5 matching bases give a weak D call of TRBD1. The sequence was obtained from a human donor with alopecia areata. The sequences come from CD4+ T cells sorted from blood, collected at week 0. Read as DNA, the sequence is TGTGCCAGCAGCTTAGAAGTTGGGGGGTCTTCACCCCTCCACTTT. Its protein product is CASSLEVGGSSPLHF.